This T cell receptor beta chain was captured by sequencing in a study of response to subunit inactivated influenza vaccine. Findings of the study overall: The authors suggested that every seasonal influenza vaccination recruits few new T cells.

TCRdb re-derived calls from the RT-PCR reads in MiXCR, one entry per CDR3 protein. The sample consists of 550,000 to 800,000 distinct CDR3 sequences, about 15% of them appearing once. Germline V gene data show CDR1 as SQVTM and CDR2 as ANQGSEA. J lost 5 bases, V lost 0 bases, and 7 bases had no gene match. The CDR3 totals 15 residues. Concerning this clonotype: The antigen is undetermined.

This chain joins TRBV29-1 and TRBJ2-5, with 9 bases lining up with TRBD2. The sequence derives from a man between 45 and 60 years old who received an inactivated influenza vaccine. The starting material was PBMCs from blood, obtained approximately 15 days before vaccination. CDR3 bases: TGCAGCGTTGAAGAGGCGGGAGGGCCTTTGGAGACCCAGTACTTC. The encoded protein is CSVEEAGGPLETQYF.